This entry lists 16 T cell receptor beta chains sequenced from one sample in a study of CD8 T cells in ankylosing spondylitis. TCRdb re-analysed the 5' RACE reads in MiXCR, keeping a single row per CDR3 protein. The sample consists of about 240,000 distinct CDR3 sequences, approximately 7.6% of them appearing once. What was sequenced was blood, either unsorted or a sorted T cell fraction (not recorded which). The receptors originated from a female donor with ankylosing spondylitis or in good health (not recorded which).

Many counts were recorded for this clonotype. The rearrangement joins TRBV21-1 to TRBJ2-7; the D call TRBD2 from the table was never checked on the DNA. TRBV21-1 is designated a pseudogene. CDR3 length: 14 residues. CDR3 nucleotides: TGTGCCAGCAGCAGAGGGGAACGGGGAGACGTTAAGAACTTC. Its translation is CASSRGERGDVKNF.

In its sample, this clonotype was seen many times. The V call is TRBV3-1, the J call TRBJ2-3; TRBD2 matches at 12 bases. Germline CDR1 reads LGHDT; CDR2 reads YNNKEL (reference sequence). CDR3 size: 17 residues. V lost 2 bases to trimming and J lost 10 bases; unmatched junction nucleotides: 13. The DNA of the CDR3 is TGTGCCAGCAGCCAATCCCGACTAGCGGGAGCCCGCGTAGCGCAGTATTTT. It encodes CASSQSRLAGARVAQYF.

The gene calls are TRBV20-1 and TRBJ2-7; D possibly corresponds to TRBD1 (6 bases). CDR1 is DFQATT and CDR2 is SNEGSKA in the germline V gene (reference sequence). The CDR3 runs to 13 residues. Trimming pared 4 bases from V and 6 bases from J, leaving 16 bases between. CDR3 nucleotides: TGCAGTGCTACCCCGGGACACCGTGGCGAGCAGTACTTC. This codes for CSATPGHRGEQYF.

This clonotype was found many times. This rearrangement joins TRBV2 to TRBJ1-1; D might be TRBD1 (5 bases). CDR3 length: 12 residues. V dropped 7 bases and J dropped 6 bases, with 12 bases sitting between them. The germline gives CDR1 SNHLY, CDR2 FYNNEI. The CDR3 loop reads CASNRGTPEAFF. CDR3 nucleotides: TGTGCCAGCAATAGGGGCACTCCTGAAGCTTTCTTT.

V usage is TRBV19 and J usage is TRBJ1-4; TRBD1 might be the D (5 bases). Germline values: CDR1 LNHDA, CDR2 SQIVND (reference sequence). The CDR3 runs 14 residues. V lost 5 bases, J lost 6 bases, and 13 bases lay in between. In DNA, the CDR3 is TGTGCCAGTAGTGACCCGGGGCGAGATGAAAAACTGTTTTTT. Translating it yields CASSDPGRDEKLFF.

The table lists this clonotype with many counts. V is TRBV2 and J is TRBJ1-1; D not certain. V was pared by 4 bases and J by 11 bases, with 8 bases between. Germline values: CDR1 SNHLY, CDR2 FYNNEI. The CDR3 has 10 amino acids. CDR3 residues: CASSGTGAFF. The CDR3 nucleotides are TGTGCCAGCAGTGGAACGGGGGCTTTCTTT.

In this sample, this clonotype turned up many times. This rearrangement joins TRBV20-1 to TRBJ2-3; D remains unclear. V lost 2 bases and J lost 1, with 7 bases in between. Germline CDR1 and CDR2: DFQATT and SNEGSKA (reference sequence). CDR3 length equals 13 residues. The CDR3 loop is CSARLVGTDTQYF. CDR3 DNA sequence: TGCAGTGCTAGACTAGTGGGCACAGATACGCAGTATTTT.

This rearrangement joins TRBV3-1 to TRBJ2-3, with 7 bases identical to TRBD2. CDR3 length: 14 amino acids. Germline V gene data show CDR1 as LGHDT and CDR2 as YNNKEL (reference sequence). V lost 7 bases, J lost 2 bases, and 6 bases stayed unmatched. CDR3 bases: TGTGCCAGCACAACGGGGGGTTACACAGATACGCAGTATTTT. This encodes CASTTGGYTDTQYF.

This clonotype was counted ten times or more. This chain links TRBV5-1 with TRBJ2-1; D is ambiguous. The length of the CDR3 is 14 residues. The V gene's germline CDR1 is SGHRS and CDR2 YFSETQ. V was pared by 4 bases and J by 5 bases, with 13 bases between. The CDR3 coding sequence is TGCGCCAGCAGCCCCATGGGCGGCGACAATGAGCAGTTCTTC. Its protein product is CASSPMGGDNEQFF.

The rearrangement links TRBV27 to TRBJ1-1; possibly TRBD1 for D (5 bases). V was shortened by 7 bases and J by 6 bases, with 15 bases between the two germline ends. Germline-derived CDR1 and CDR2 are MNHEY and SMNVEV (reference sequence). This CDR3 comprises 13 residues. The DNA of the CDR3 is TGTGCCAGCACAGGGCCCGGGCATTCTGAAGCTTTCTTT. Amino acid sequence: CASTGPGHSEAFF.

This clonotype was seen a single time. This may stem from a read error, because a much larger clone lies one nucleotide away. The J gene is TRBJ1-1, the V gene TRBV10-2; D is ambiguous. The CDR3 sequence is 11 residues long. V lost 2 bases, J lost 4 bases, and 2 bases lay in between. Germline V gives CDR1 WSHSY, CDR2 SAAADI. This CDR3 reads CASSESTEAFF. DNA for the CDR3: TGCGCCAGCAGTGAGAGCACTGAAGCTTTCTTT.

Many counts were recorded for this clonotype. The chain joins TRBV28 to TRBJ2-3, with D tentatively TRBD2 (5 bases). In germline, CDR1 is MDHEN, CDR2 SYDVKM. The V end lost 2 bases, the J end lost 0 bases, and 9 bases lay between the germline ends. This CDR3 spans 15 amino acids. The CDR3 spells CASSLRRGSTDTQYF. CDR3 nucleotides: TGTGCCAGCAGTTTACGACGGGGAAGCACAGATACGCAGTATTTT.

The chain uses TRBV12-3 or TRBV12-4 and TRBJ2-7; TRBD1 matches at 8 bases. The CDR3 totals 13 residues. The junction had 3 bases not matched to a gene; V was cut back by 6 bases and J by 2 bases. The CDR3 region is CASRGQDAYEQYF. The CDR3 DNA sequence: TGTGCCAGCAGGGGACAGGACGCCTACGAGCAGTACTTC.

This clonotype was recorded many times. This sequence joins TRBV20-1 and TRBJ2-1; D might be TRBD1 (6 bases). V gave up 3 bases and J gave up 6 bases, with 18 bases separating them. The CDR3 consists of 15 residues. From germline, CDR1 is DFQATT and CDR2 SNEGSKA (reference sequence). The DNA of the CDR3 is TGCAGTGCTAGGAGCCCAGGGGTTTACTCCAATGAGCAGTTCTTC. Translating gives CSARSPGVYSNEQFF.

This clonotype was counted ten times or more. V and J are TRBV24-1 and TRBJ1-1; 9 bases are shared with TRBD1. Germline values: CDR1 KGHDR, CDR2 SFDVKD. The junction had 5 bases not matched to a gene; V was cut back by 3 bases and J by 1 base. The length of the CDR3 is 16 residues. The CDR3 loop is CATSDGTGLGNTEAFF. The CDR3 nucleotides read TGTGCCACCAGTGATGGGACAGGGCTGGGGAACACTGAAGCTTTCTTT.

This clonotype appeared many times. CDR3 in DNA: TGTGCCAGCAGCCCTGGACAGGGAGGCGAGCAGTTCTTC. It translates to CASSPGQGGEQFF. V and J are TRBV7-3 and TRBJ2-1; TRBD1 agrees at 8 bases. This CDR3 has 13 amino acids. CDR1 is SGHTA and CDR2 is FQGTGA in the germline V gene. After removal of 5 bases from V and 10 bases from J, the junction contained 7 bases not matched to a gene.